A single sample gave rise to the 23 T cell receptor beta chains below, sequenced in a study of T cells expressing NK-cell markers. Reprocessing the 5' RACE reads, TCRdb reports a single entry for every CDR3 protein and omits DNA. This table lists about 30,000 distinct CDR3 sequences. What was sequenced was blood T cells: a sorted CD56 or NKG2C T cell subset, CD4+ or CD8+ T cells, or bulk PBMC T cells (not recorded which). These receptors originate from a woman aged 18 to 75 in good health.

This rearrangement joins TRBV5-1 to TRBJ1-6; TCRdb's assignment of TRBD1 cannot be checked, as there is no DNA. Germline V lookup: CDR1 SGHRS, CDR2 YFSETQ. This CDR3 is 14 amino acids long. The CDR3 sequence is CASSFDRDNSPLHF.

The chain has TRBV28 and TRBJ1-5; lacking DNA, the TRBD1 call made by TCRdb goes unchecked. This CDR3 comprises 14 residues. Germline CDR1 MDHEN, CDR2 SYDVKM. This CDR3 reads CASQGQGNNQPQHF.

The chain links TRBV15 to TRBJ2-1; no DNA is available, so the TRBD1 call from TCRdb remains unchecked. Germline V gene data show CDR1 as LNHNV and CDR2 as YYDKDF (reference sequence). CDR3 length: 17 residues. The CDR3 reads CATSSPFSSGLYNEQFF.

This sequence joins TRBV4-1 and TRBJ2-1; TCRdb indicates TRBD2, and absent DNA this call remains unverified. The CDR3 has 16 amino acids. The germline V gene encodes CDR1 MGHRA and CDR2 YSYEKL. The CDR3: CASSQDESGAYNEQFF.

The rearrangement joins TRBV5-1 to TRBJ2-3; checking the TCRdb D call of TRBD2 is not possible without DNA. CDR3 length equals 17 residues. The germline V gene encodes CDR1 SGHRS and CDR2 YFSETQ. The CDR3 is CASSLALAGGSTDTQYF.

The chain joins TRBV15 to TRBJ2-5. Germline V gene data show CDR1 as LNHNV and CDR2 as YYDKDF (reference sequence). The CDR3 has 16 amino acids. The CDR3 reads CATSRDAPDNQETQYF.

CDR3 region: CASSPKFLGDGTEAFF. The chain employs TRBV4-1 and TRBJ1-1. This CDR3 contains 16 residues. The germline V gene has CDR1 MGHRA and CDR2 YSYEKL.

The gene calls are TRBV7-9 and TRBJ2-7; the D gene TCRdb calls, TRBD1, cannot be checked with no DNA. The CDR3 consists of 14 residues. CDR1 is SEHNR, CDR2 FQNEAQ, per germline (reference sequence). The CDR3 loop reads CASSFKGTHYEQYF.

This sequence joins TRBV4-2 and TRBJ2-5. Germline CDR1 LGHNA, CDR2 YNFKEQ. This CDR3 is 13 amino acids long. Here the CDR3 reads CASSQDGPETQYF.

The chain uses TRBV5-1 and TRBJ2-7; TCRdb's D gene call, TRBD1, goes unchecked for lack of DNA. CDR1 SGHRS and CDR2 YFSETQ come from the germline V gene. CDR3 length: 14 residues. CDR3 residues: CASSSGTGAYEQYF.

The V call is TRBV5-1, the J call TRBJ1-1. Germline V gene data show CDR1 as SGHRS and CDR2 as YFSETQ. The CDR3 is made up of 15 amino acids. The CDR3 here is CASSDNRVMNTEAFF.

The CDR3 here is CAISGRQEGYTF. This sequence joins TRBV10-3 and TRBJ1-2. Germline V lookup: CDR1 ENHRY, CDR2 SYGVKD. The CDR3 has 12 residues.

The chain uses TRBV6-4 and TRBJ2-1; the D call of TRBD1 rests on TCRdb alone, since no DNA is present to check it. The CDR3 has 15 amino acids. Germline V CDR1 and CDR2: MRHNA, SNTAGT. This chain's CDR3 is CASSPGERGNNEQFF.

This chain connects TRBV5-6 to TRBJ2-1; lacking DNA, the TRBD2 call made by TCRdb goes unchecked. Germline V CDR1 and CDR2: SGHDT, YYEEEE. The CDR3 totals 16 residues. The CDR3 sequence: CASSPGVAGGSNEQFF.

The chain couples TRBV27 to TRBJ2-7; TCRdb's D call of TRBD1 is untestable without DNA. From germline, CDR1 is MNHEY and CDR2 SMNVEV (reference sequence). There are 14 residues in the CDR3. The CDR3 protein is CASSFVPGAYEQYF.

The chain has TRBV7-9 and TRBJ2-3; TCRdb calls TRBD1, which cannot be checked without DNA. The CDR3 runs 15 residues. Germline V gene lookup returns CDR1 SEHNR and CDR2 FQNEAQ (reference sequence). The CDR3: CASSPRQGRTDTQYF.

V gene TRBV7-6 combines with J gene TRBJ2-7; absent DNA, TCRdb's TRBD1 call cannot be checked. CDR1 SGHVS and CDR2 FNYEAQ come from the germline V gene. The CDR3 extends over 15 amino acids. CDR3 residues: CASSLEGTEKYEQYF.

The rearrangement joins TRBV3-1 to TRBJ2-7; the D gene TCRdb calls, TRBD2, cannot be checked with no DNA. This CDR3 comprises 16 residues. The germline gives CDR1 LGHDT, CDR2 YNNKEL (reference sequence). The CDR3 sequence is CASSQDRDGRGYEQYF.

V is TRBV10-2 and J is TRBJ2-3; TCRdb calls TRBD2, which cannot be checked without DNA. The CDR3 is 14 residues long. Germline values: CDR1 WSHSY, CDR2 SAAADI. CDR3: CAHEGGPRTDTQYF.

The chain joins TRBV7-9 to TRBJ2-3; the D call from TCRdb, TRBD2, cannot be confirmed without DNA. The CDR3 runs 14 residues. Germline CDR1 and CDR2: SEHNR and FQNEAQ (reference sequence). The chain's CDR3 is CASSSRLGGDTQYF.

The chain combines TRBV4-2 with TRBJ2-3; TCRdb reports TRBD2, a call that lacks DNA to check it against. The germline V gene has CDR1 LGHNA and CDR2 YNFKEQ. The CDR3 sequence is 20 residues long. Here the CDR3 reads CASSGPDKLQSGTSWDTQYF.

The chain couples TRBV29-1 to TRBJ1-1. The CDR3 has 12 residues. From germline, CDR1 is SQVTM and CDR2 ANQGSEA. The CDR3 region is CSVVKGNTEAFF.

The chain couples TRBV12-3 or TRBV12-4 to TRBJ2-7. This CDR3 spans 12 amino acids. The chain's CDR3 is CASSTGTYEQYF.